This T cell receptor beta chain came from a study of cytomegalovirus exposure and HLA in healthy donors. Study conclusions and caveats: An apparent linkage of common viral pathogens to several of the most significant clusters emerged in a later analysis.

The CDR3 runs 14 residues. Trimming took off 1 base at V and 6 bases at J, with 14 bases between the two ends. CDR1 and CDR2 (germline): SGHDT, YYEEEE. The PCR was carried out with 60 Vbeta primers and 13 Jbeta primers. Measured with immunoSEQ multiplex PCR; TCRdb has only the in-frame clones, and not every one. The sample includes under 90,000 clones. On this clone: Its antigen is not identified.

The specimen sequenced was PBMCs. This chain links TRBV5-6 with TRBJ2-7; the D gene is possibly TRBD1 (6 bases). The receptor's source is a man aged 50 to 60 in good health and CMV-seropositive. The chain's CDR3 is CASSLYNRVGEQYV. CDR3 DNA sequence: TGTGCCAGCAGCTTGTATAACAGGGTCGGCGAGCAGTACGTC.